Described below is a single T cell receptor beta chain sequence and its context. Its antigen specificity is not known. It has no much larger one-base neighbor in the sample; base qualities were not kept. Collaborating institutions collected whole blood in K2EDTA tubes following their own protocols. For TCRbeta analysis, collaborators shipped samples in one of three forms: frozen whole blood, isolated PBMCs, or DNA extracted from either of those sample types. TCRbeta CDR3 regions were amplified from genomic DNA using the immunoSEQ Assay, a bias-controlled multiplex PCR. In the source study's methods: The number of nucleated cells in each sample was estimated from the amplification of reference gene primers within the assay. To quantify the absolute abundance of each unique TCRbeta CDR3 rearrangement, sequence reads were collapsed and filtered. For each sample, productive Simpson clonality was calculated as the square root of Simpson's diversity index across productive rearrangements. This is the immuneACCESS table as TCRdb keeps it, with only in-frame sequences that have V and J called. A part of the clones is gone; compared with another copy, unresolved V genes explain less than half, and the rest is unexplained. V, J and clone size are taken as reported in that table, and D and trimming were inferred from the DNA itself. This sample comprises a few hundred thousand clones, approximately 86% of them detected only once. The ten largest clones add up to approximately 3.1% of the sample.

This entry belongs to a study of blood T cell repertoires in COVID-19 (dated by TCRdb to 2018 to 2020). Context from the whole study: Samples covering the acute and convalescent phases of COVID-19 were provided by collaborators in the United States, Italy and Spain. Where available, HLA class I and class II types were taken from metadata supplied by the sample provider and were not determined by assay-based typing. The material from the prospective study consisted of cDNA or gDNA derived from T cells, B-cell-depleted T cells, or PBMCs. Samples came from the ongoing ImmuneRACE study (first 160 participants) plus 1,254 subjects from 6 global collaborators. The repertoires were made available in a free public database intended to serve as a resource for research on the immune response to SARS-CoV-2. Sample metadata almost always included a de-identified subject ID, COVID-19 status, age in years and sex. The dataset comprised deeply sampled blood TCRbeta repertoires from subjects exposed to, actively infected with, or recovered from COVID-19.

The germline V gene encodes CDR1 SQVTM and CDR2 ANQGSEA. CDR3 length: 14 amino acids, cysteine to phenylalanine. This entry keeps only the CDR3 DNA: 42 bases, framed from base 1. V was cut back by 7 bases and J by 0 bases, leaving a gap of 15 bases between them. General findings and caveats noted by the study authors: The amount of clinical and demographic metadata varied by source and participant and was provided uncurated.

The chain is encoded by TRBV29-1 joined to TRBJ1-1; TRBD1 could be the D gene, as 6 bases match. The sample was peripheral blood. This TCR derives from a woman between 18 and 30 years old with acute or convalescent COVID-19. The nucleotide sequence reads TGCAGCGCTCTCCCCACAGGGCTGAACACTGAAGCTTTCTTT. This is translated as CSALPTGLNTEAFF.